This TCR beta chain was recorded in a study of metastatic and nonmetastatic thyroid tumors (dated by TCRdb to the early 2020s). About the study as a whole: For patients with malignant and with benign thyroid disease, the researchers compared repertoires between peripheral blood samples and tumor or nodule tissue samples.

The library relied on PCR. Sequencing was performed on an Illumina HiSeq 4000. The TCR beta-chain CDR3 region of each patient was profiled by high-throughput sequencing. The original pipeline was this. CDR3 differences across clinicopathological groups were used to build a classifier for discriminating distant-metastatic papillary thyroid cancer patients. To measure repertoire diversity the researchers used the Shannon index, while the Morisita-Horn index served to gauge how similar the tumor and blood repertoires were. TCRdb reanalyzed the raw reads on its own, using fastp at Q25 for trimming and MiXCR for clone calling, and kept in-frame beta chains. The V and J calls were not made by the authors but by TCRdb's processing. The sample yields about 5,000 clones; approximately 35% were counted once. About 28% of the sample is in the top ten clones. Findings and caveats that apply to the study as a whole: In both blood and tumor samples, TCR beta diversity was reported to be significantly higher in malignant tumors than in benign nodules.

No patient had received any treatment before thyroid surgery. Using T-cell receptor beta sequencing, the study looked back at clinical samples from patients collected from about 2011 to 2019. Points on this clone: The specificity of this receptor is unknown. No base quality information exists; no much larger clone differs at one position.

Trimming removed 0 bases from V and 7 bases from J, leaving 12 bases between the germline ends. The cysteine opens and the phenylalanine closes a CDR3 of 13 amino acids. Only the CDR3 part of the read is kept: 39 bases, read in frame from the first base. Based on the germline V gene (reference sequence), the CDR1 and CDR2 sequences are GTSNPN and SVGIG. This clonotype was obtained from a male donor with papillary thyroid cancer or a benign thyroid nodule (not recorded which). Some clones in this sample may be carry-over from other donors' samples. The chain joins TRBV30 to TRBJ1-1, and TRBD1 may be the D gene, going by 6 matching bases. Specimen: adjacent normal tissue. The CDR3 region has the sequence CAWSVGRGSEAFF. The DNA sequence is as follows: TGTGCCTGGAGTGTCGGCAGGGGAAGTGAAGCTTTCTTT.